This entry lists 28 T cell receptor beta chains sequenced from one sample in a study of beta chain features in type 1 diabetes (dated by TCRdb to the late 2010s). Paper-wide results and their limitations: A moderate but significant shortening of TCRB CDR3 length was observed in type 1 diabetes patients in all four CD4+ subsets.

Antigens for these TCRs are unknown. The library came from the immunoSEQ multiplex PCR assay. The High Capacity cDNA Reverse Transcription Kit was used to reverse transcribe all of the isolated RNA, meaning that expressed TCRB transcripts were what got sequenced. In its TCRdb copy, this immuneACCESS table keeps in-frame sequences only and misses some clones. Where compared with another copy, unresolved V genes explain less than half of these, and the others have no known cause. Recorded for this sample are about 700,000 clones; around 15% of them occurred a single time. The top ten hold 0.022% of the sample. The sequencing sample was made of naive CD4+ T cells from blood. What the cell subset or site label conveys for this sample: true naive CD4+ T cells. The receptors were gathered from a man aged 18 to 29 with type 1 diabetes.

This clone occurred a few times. The CDR3 loop is CASSLTGARETQYF. The CDR3, as DNA: TGTGCCAGCAGCTTAACAGGGGCAAGAGAGACCCAGTACTTC. The rearrangement joins TRBV7-9 to TRBJ2-5; 7 nucleotides agree with TRBD1. The V gene end was trimmed by 2 bases and the J gene end by 4 bases; junction bases not matched to a gene: 4. This CDR3 spans 14 amino acids. Germline assignment: CDR1 SEHNR and CDR2 FQNEAQ (reference sequence).

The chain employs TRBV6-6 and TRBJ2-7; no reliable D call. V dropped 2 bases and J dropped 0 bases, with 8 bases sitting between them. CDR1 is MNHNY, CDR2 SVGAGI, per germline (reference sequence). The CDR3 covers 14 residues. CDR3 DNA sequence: TGTGCCAGCAGTTACGAAGGTTACTCCTACGAGCAGTACTTC. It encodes CASSYEGYSYEQYF.

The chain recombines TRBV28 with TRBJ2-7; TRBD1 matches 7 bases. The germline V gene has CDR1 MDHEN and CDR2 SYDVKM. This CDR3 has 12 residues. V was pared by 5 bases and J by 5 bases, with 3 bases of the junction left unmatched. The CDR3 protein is CASSPTGDEQYF. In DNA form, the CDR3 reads TGTGCCAGCAGTCCTACAGGGGACGAGCAGTACTTC.

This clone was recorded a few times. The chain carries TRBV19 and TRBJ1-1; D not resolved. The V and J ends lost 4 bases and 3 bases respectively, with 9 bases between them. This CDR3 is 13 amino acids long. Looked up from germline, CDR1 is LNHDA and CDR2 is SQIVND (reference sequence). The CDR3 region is CASSRPGDTEAFF. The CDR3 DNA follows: TGTGCCAGTAGTAGACCCGGGGACACTGAAGCTTTCTTT. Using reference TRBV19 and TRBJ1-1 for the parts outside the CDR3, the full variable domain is DGGITQSPKYLFRKEGQNVTLSCEQNLNHDAMYWYRQDPGQGLRLIYYSQIVNDFQKGDIAEGYSVSREKKESFPLTVTSAQKNPTAFYLCASSRPGDTEAFFGQGTRLTVV.

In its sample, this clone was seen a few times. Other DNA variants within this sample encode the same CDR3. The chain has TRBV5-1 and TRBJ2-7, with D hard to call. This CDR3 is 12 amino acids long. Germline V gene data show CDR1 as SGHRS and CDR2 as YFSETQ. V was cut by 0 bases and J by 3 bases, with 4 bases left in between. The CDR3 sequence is CASSLGVYEQYF. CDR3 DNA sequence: TGCGCCAGCAGCTTGGGGGTCTACGAGCAGTACTTC.

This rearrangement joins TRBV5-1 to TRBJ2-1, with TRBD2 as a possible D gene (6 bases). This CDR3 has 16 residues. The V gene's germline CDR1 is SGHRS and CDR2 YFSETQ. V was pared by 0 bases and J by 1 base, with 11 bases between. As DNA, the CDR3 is TGCGCCAGCAGCTTGGGTAATAGCGGTTCCTACAATGAGCAGTTCTTC. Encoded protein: CASSLGNSGSYNEQFF.

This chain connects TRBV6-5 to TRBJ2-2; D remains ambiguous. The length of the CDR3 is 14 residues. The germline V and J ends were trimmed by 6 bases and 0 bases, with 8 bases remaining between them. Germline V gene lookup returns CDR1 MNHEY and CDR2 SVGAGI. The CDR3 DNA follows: TGTGCCAGCAGCCACCAAGCGAACACCGGGGAGCTGTTTTTT. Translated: CASSHQANTGELFF.

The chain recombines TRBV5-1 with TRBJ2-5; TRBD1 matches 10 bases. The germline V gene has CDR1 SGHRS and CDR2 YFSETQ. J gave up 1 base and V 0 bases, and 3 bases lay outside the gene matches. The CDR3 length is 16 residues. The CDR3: CASSLGDRGLQETQYF. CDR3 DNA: TGCGCCAGCAGCTTGGGGGACAGGGGCCTCCAAGAGACCCAGTACTTC.

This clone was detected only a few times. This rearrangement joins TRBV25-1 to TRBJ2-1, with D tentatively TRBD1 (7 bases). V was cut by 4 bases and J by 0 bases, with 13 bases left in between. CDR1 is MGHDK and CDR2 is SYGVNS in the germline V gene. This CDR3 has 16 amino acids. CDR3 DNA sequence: TGTGCCAGCAGTGCCCGACAGGGAGGCTCCTACAATGAGCAGTTCTTC. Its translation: CASSARQGGSYNEQFF.

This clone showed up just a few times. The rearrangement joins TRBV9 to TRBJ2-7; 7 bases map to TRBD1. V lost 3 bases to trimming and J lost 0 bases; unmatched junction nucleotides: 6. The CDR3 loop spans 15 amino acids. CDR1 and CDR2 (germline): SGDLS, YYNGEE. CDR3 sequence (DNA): TGTGCCAGCAGCGACGGGACAGCCAGCTCCTACGAGCAGTACTTC. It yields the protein CASSDGTASSYEQYF.

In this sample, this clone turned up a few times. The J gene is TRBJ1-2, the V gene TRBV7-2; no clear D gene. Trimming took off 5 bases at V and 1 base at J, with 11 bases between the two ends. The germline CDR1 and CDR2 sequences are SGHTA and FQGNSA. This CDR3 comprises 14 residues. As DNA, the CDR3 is TGTGCCAGCAGCCTGGGAGCGAATAACTATGGCTACACCTTC. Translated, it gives CASSLGANNYGYTF.

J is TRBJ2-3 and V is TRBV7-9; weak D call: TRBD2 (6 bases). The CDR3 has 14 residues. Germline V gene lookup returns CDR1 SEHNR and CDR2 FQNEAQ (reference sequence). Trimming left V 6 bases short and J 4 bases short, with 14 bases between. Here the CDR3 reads CASRLLEGSDTQYF. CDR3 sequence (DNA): TGTGCCAGCAGGCTTTTGGAGGGTTCAGATACGCAGTATTTT.

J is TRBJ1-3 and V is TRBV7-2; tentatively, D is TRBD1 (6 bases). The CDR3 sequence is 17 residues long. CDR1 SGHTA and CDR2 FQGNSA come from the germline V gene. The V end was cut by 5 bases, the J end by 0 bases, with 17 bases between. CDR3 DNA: TGTGCCAGCAGCCCCCGGACAGAACCTTTCTCTGGAAACACCATATATTTT. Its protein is CASSPRTEPFSGNTIYF.

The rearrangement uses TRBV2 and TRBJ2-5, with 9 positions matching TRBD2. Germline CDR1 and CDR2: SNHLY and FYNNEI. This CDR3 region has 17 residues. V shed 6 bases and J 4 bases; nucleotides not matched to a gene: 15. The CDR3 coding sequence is TGTGCCAGCAGCGCCCTTAATAGCGGGGGACAGAGAGAGACCCAGTACTTC. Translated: CASSALNSGGQRETQYF.

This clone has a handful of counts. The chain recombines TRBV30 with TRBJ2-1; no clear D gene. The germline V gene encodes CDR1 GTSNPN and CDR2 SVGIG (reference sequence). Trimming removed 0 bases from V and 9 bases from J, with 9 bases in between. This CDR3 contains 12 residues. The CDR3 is CAWSVLDTEQFF. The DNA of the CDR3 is TGTGCCTGGAGTGTACTTGATACTGAGCAGTTCTTC.

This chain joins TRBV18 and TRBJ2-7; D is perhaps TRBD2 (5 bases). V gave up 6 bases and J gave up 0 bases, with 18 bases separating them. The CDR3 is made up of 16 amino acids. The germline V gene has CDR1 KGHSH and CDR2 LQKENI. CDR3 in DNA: TGTGCCAGCTCCCCCGGCACGCTCGGGATCTCCTACGAGCAGTACTTC. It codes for CASSPGTLGISYEQYF.

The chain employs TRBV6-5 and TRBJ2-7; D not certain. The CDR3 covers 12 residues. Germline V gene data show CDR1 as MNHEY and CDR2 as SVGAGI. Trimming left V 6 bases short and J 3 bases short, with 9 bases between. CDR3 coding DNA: TGTGCCAGCAGCCAGTATAACTACGAGCAGTACTTC. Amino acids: CASSQYNYEQYF.

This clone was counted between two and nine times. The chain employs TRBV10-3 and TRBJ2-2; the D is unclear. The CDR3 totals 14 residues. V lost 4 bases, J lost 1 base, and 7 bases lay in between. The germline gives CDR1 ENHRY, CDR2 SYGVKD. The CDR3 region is CAISASENTGELFF. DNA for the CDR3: TGTGCCATCAGTGCTTCCGAGAACACCGGGGAGCTGTTTTTT.

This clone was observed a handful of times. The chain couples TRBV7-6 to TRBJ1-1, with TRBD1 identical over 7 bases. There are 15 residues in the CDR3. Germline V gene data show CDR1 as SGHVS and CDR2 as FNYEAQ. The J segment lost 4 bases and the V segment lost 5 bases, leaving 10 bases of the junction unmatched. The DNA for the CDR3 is TGTGCCAGCAGCACACGACAGGGACAAGGCACTGAAGCTTTCTTT. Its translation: CASSTRQGQGTEAFF.

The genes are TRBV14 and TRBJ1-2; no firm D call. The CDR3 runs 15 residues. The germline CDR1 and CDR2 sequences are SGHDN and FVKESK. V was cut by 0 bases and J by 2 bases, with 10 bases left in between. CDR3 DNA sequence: TGTGCCAGCAGCCAAGAATACCAGAGCAACTATGGCTACACCTTC. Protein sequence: CASSQEYQSNYGYTF.

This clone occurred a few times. DNA of the CDR3: TGTGCCAGCAGAAGGCTAGCGGGCGGTGAGCAGTTCTTC. Protein: CASRRLAGGEQFF. This sequence joins TRBV6-5 and TRBJ2-1, with 8 bases aligning to TRBD2. The V gene end was trimmed by 6 bases and the J gene end by 9 bases; junction bases not matched to a gene: 7. CDR1 is MNHEY and CDR2 is SVGAGI in the germline V gene. CDR3 length equals 13 residues.

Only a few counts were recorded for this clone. The CDR3 DNA reads as TGTGCCAGCAGTGTCCCCGGGACCTACTATGGCTACACCTTC. Translating gives CASSVPGTYYGYTF. This chain links TRBV6-1 with TRBJ1-2; the D gene is possibly TRBD1 (5 bases). The CDR3 consists of 14 residues. V shed 4 bases and J shed 3 bases, with 12 bases lying between them. Germline loops: CDR1 MNHNS, CDR2 SASEGT.

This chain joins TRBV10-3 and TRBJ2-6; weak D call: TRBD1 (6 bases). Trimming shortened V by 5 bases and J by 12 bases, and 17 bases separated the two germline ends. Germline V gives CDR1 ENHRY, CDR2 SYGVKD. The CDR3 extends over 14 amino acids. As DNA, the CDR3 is TGTGCCATCAGTTTAGGACAGCCAGGTCCCGTCCTGACTTTC. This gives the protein CAISLGQPGPVLTF.

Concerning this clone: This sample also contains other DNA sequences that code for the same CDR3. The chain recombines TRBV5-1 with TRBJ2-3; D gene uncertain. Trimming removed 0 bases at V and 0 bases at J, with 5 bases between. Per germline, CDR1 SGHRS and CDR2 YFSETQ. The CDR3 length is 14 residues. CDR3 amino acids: CASSLGLSTDTQYF. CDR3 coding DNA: TGCGCCAGCAGCTTGGGCCTGAGCACAGATACGCAGTATTTT.

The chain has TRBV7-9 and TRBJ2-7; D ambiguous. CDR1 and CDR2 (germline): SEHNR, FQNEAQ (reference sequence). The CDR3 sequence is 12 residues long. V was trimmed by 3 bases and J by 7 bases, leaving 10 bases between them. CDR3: CASSLISVEQYF. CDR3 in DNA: TGTGCCAGCAGCTTGATTTCGGTTGAGCAGTACTTC. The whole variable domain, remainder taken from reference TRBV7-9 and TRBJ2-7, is DTGVSQNPRHKITKRGQNVTFRCDPISEHNRLYWYRQTLGQGPEFLTYFQNEAQLEKSRLLSDRFSAERPKGSFSTLEIQRTEQGDSAMYLCASSLISVEQYFGPGTRLTVT.

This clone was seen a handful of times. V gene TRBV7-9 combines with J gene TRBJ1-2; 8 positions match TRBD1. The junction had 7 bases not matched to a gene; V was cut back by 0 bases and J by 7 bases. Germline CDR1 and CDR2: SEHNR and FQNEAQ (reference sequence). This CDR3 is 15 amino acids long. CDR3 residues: CASSLAGRGQSGYTF. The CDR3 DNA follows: TGTGCCAGCAGCTTAGCGGGCAGGGGGCAAAGTGGCTACACCTTC.

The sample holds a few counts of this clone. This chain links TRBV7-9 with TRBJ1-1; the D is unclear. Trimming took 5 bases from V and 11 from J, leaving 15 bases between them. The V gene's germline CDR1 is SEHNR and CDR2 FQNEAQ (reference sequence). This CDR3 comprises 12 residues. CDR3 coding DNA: TGTGCCAGCAGCCTCGAACCCACGGCGGCTTTCTTT. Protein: CASSLEPTAAFF.

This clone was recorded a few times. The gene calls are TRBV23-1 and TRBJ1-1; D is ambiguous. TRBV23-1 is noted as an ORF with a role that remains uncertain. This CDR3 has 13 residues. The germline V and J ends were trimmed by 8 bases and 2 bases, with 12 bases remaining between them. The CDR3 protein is CASWSRGNTEAFF. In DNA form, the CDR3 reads TGCGCCAGCTGGTCAAGAGGAAACACTGAAGCTTTCTTT.